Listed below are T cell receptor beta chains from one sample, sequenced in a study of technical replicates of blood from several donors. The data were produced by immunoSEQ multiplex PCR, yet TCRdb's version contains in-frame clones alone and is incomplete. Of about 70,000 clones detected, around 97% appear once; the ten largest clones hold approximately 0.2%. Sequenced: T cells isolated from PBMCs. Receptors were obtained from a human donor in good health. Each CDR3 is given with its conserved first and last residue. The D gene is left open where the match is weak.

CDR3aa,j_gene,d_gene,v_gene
CASSLASGRAIGTDTQYF,TRBJ2-3,TRBD2,TRBV5-1
CASSQQTSYEQYF,TRBJ2-7,NA,TRBV10-2
CASSWGTSGIQSSDTQYF,TRBJ2-3,TRBD2,TRBV7-9
CASSYGQNSGNTIYF,TRBJ1-3,NA,TRBV5-4
CASTLSGTIEAFF,TRBJ1-1,NA,TRBV19
CASSDGINRGQETQYF,TRBJ2-5,TRBD1,TRBV9
CASSEARLNQPQHF,TRBJ1-5,NA,TRBV2
CASSWDSGPGNTIYF,TRBJ1-3,NA,TRBV5-1
CAVGSRGTAYEQYF,TRBJ2-7,NA,TRBV19
CASSDPMGASGRYTGELFF,TRBJ2-2,TRBD2,TRBV2
CASFPGRVTGTDTQYF,TRBJ2-3,NA,TRBV2
CASGSFSEGRLGTQYF,TRBJ2-5,NA,TRBV5-1
CSVGAGTFYEQYF,TRBJ2-7,NA,TRBV29-1
CASSYQGAYYGYTF,TRBJ1-2,TRBD1,TRBV11-2
CASSWTGNEQFF,TRBJ2-1,TRBD1,TRBV5-5
CASRLWYQGQETQYF,TRBJ2-5,NA,TRBV6-5
CASSLSSREAYEQYF,TRBJ2-7,TRBD2,TRBV27
CASSFWRTSGRTTTQYF,TRBJ2-3,TRBD2,TRBV7-2
CASSRTGNSNQPQHF,TRBJ1-5,TRBD1,TRBV5-6
CASSLRQGLNTEAFF,TRBJ1-1,TRBD1,TRBV11-2
CASSLVYRTGLTYEQYF,TRBJ2-7,TRBD1,TRBV7-9
CASSLVRGGLDTQYF,TRBJ2-3,TRBD2,TRBV7-6
CASSPVGGMNTEAFF,TRBJ1-1,NA,TRBV5-1
CASSLDFGGQQFF,TRBJ2-1,NA,TRBV11-3
CASGLRPANYGYTF,TRBJ1-2,NA,TRBV28
CASSIPGGNEKLFF,TRBJ1-4,NA,TRBV19
CASKYSGEGSEQYF,TRBJ2-7,NA,TRBV5-4
CASSYDGQGRGAFF,TRBJ1-1,NA,TRBV6-5
CASSQGGGARYEQYF,TRBJ2-7,NA,TRBV4-1
CASTTGNNEKLFF,TRBJ1-4,TRBD1,TRBV5-1
CASSLVGGSSYEQYF,TRBJ2-7,TRBD1,TRBV11-3
CASSAGQALGKYF,TRBJ2-7,TRBD1,TRBV6-1
CASGLVPTGSSYNEQFF,TRBJ2-1,TRBD1,TRBV12-5
CASSLSGVGANVLTF,TRBJ2-6,NA,TRBV5-1
CASSLASSKTYEQYF,TRBJ2-7,NA,TRBV5-1
CASSYTYRGRDYEQYF,TRBJ2-7,TRBD1,TRBV6-6
CAISESMRRSSGNTIYF,TRBJ1-3,NA,TRBV10-3